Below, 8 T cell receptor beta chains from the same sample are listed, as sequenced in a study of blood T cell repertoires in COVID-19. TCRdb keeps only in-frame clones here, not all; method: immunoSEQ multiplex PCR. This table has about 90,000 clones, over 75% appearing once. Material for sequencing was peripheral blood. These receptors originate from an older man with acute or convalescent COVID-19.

CDR3 sequence reads: CASSLGTQETQYF. In nucleotides, the CDR3 is TGCGCCAGCAGCCTGGGGACTCAAGAGACCCAGTACTTC. The V call is TRBV5-1, the J call TRBJ2-5; a possible D gene is TRBD2 (6 bases). Germline V gives CDR1 SGHRS, CDR2 YFSETQ. The CDR3 has 13 amino acids. Trimming cost V 4 bases and J 2 bases, with 9 bases left between them.

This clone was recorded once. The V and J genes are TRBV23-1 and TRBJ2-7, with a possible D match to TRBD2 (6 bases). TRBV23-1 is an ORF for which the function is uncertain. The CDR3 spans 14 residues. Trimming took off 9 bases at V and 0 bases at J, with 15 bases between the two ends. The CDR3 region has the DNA TGCGCCAGTGGCGGGGCTGGTGTCTCCTACGAGCAGTACGTC. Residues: CASGGAGVSYEQYV.

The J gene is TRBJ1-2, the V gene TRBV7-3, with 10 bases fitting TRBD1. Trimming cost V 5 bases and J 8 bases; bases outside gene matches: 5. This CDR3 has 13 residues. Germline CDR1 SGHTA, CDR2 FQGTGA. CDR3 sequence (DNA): TGTGCCAGCAGCCGGGACAGGGGAGACGGCTACACCTTC. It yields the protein CASSRDRGDGYTF.

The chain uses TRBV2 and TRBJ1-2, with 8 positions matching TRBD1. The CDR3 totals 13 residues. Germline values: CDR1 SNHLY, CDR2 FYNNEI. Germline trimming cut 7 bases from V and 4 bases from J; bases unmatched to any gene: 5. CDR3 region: CASTRGQGYGYTF. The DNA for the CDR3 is TGTGCCAGCACCCGTGGACAGGGCTATGGCTACACCTTC.

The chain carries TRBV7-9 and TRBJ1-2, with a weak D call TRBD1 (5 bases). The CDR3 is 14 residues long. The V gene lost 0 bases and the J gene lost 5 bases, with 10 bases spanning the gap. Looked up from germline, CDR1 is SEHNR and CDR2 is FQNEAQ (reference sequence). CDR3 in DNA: TGTGCCAGCAGCTTAGCGGCAGGGTGGTATGGCTACACCTTC. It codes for CASSLAAGWYGYTF.

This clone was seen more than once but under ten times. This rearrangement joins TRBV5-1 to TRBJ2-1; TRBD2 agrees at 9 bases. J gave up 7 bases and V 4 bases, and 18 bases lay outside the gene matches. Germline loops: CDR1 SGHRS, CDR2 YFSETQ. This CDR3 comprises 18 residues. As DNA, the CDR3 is TGCGCCAGCAGCACCGGGCCATTTGGGACTAGCCGCCAAAATGAGCAGTTCTTC. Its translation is CASSTGPFGTSRQNEQFF.

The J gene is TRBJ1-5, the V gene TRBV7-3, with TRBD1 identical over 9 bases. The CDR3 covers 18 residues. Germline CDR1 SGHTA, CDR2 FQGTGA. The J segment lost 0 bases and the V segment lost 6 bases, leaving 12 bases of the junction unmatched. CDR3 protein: CASRNRDRDSFSNQPQHF. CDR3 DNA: TGTGCCAGCAGGAACCGGGACAGGGACAGTTTTAGCAATCAGCCCCAGCATTTT.

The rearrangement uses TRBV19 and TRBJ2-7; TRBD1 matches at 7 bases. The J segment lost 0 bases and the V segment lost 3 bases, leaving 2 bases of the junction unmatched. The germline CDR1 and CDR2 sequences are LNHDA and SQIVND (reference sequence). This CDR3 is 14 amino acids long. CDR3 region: CASSMGQSSYEQYF. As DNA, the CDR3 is TGTGCCAGTAGTATGGGACAGAGCTCCTACGAGCAGTACTTC.